Sequencing of this T cell receptor beta chain was carried out in a study of blood T cell repertoires in COVID-19. Study-wide background: Both acute and convalescent COVID-19 samples were obtained from the United States, Italy and Spain. PBMCs, B-cell-depleted T cells, or T cells were the source of the cDNA or gDNA that made up the material.

Germline CDR1 and CDR2: SQVTM and ANQGSEA. This CDR3 has 13 amino acids. V shed 7 bases, J shed 1 base, and the junction held 3 bases outside the gene matches. As originally analysed: Estimated nucleated cell counts came from reference gene primer amplification. The table came from immunoSEQ multiplex PCR; TCRdb's copy has only in-frame clones and leaves some out. For V, J and clone size, that table is used; D and trimming come from the DNA. The sample records approximately 90,000 clones, roughly 90% being singletons. The material sequenced was peripheral blood. The chain joins TRBV29-1 to TRBJ1-2; the match to TRBD1 covers 10 bases. The clonotype originates from a woman aged 70-85 years with acute or convalescent COVID-19. This CDR3 is CSAGQGDNYGYTF. As DNA, the CDR3 is TGCAGCGCTGGACAGGGGGATAACTATGGCTACACCTTC.